This T cell receptor beta chain was found in a study of cytomegalovirus exposure and HLA in healthy donors. Study-wide findings and caveats: As a later analysis showed, a missense DCLRE1C variant was linked to trimming of TCR beta V- and J-genes.

The PCR had 60 Vbeta and 13 Jbeta primers. TCRdb keeps only in-frame clones here, not all; method: immunoSEQ multiplex PCR. The table has almost 200,000 clones, 79% seen once. This clone has just a few counts. Its antigen remains unknown. Germline V CDR1 and CDR2: MDHEN, SYDVKM. The CDR3 runs to 15 residues. V trimming: 5 bases; J trimming: 4 bases; junction bases outside the gene matches: 5. The TCR comes from a male donor in good health and CMV-seropositive. The chain carries TRBV28 and TRBJ2-1; TRBD1 matches 10 bases. The sample consisted of PBMCs. CDR3 sequence: CASSVGTGVYNEQFF. The CDR3 bases are TGTGCCAGCAGTGTTGGGACAGGGGTTTACAATGAGCAGTTCTTC. The full variable domain, with the rest looked up from reference TRBV28 and TRBJ2-1, is DVKVTQSSRYLVKRTGEKVFLECVQDMDHENMFWYRQDPGLGLRLIYFSYDVKMKEKGDIPEGYSVSREKKERFSLILESASTNQTSMYLCASSVGTGVYNEQFFGPGTRLTVL.